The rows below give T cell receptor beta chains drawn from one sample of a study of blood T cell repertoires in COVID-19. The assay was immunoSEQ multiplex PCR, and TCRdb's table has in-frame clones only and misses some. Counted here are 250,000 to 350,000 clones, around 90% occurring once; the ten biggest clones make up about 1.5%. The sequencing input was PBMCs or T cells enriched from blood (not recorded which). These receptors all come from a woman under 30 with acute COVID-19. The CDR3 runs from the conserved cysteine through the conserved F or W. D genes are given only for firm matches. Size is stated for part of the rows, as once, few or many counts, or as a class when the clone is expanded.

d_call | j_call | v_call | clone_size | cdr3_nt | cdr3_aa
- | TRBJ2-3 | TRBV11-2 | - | TGTGCCAGCAGCTCCTCGGACACGCGGAACGCAGATACGCAGTATTTT | CASSSSDTRNADTQYF
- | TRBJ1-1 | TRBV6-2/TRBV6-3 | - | TGTGCCAGCAGTCGCTCGTCAGGGTTGAACACTGAAGCTTTCTTT | CASSRSSGLNTEAFF
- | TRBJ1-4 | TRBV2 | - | TGTGCCAGCAGGGAAACAACAGCTCCGGTCTCCGAAAAACTGTTTTTT | CASRETTAPVSEKLFF
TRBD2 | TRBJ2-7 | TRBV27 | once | TGTGCCAGCAGTTCCCTAGCGGGAGAGGTCGGCTACGAGCAGTACTTC | CASSSLAGEVGYEQYF
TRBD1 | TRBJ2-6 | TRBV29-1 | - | TGCAGCGTTTTACAGGGGGCTGGGGCCAACGTCCTGACTTTC | CSVLQGAGANVLTF
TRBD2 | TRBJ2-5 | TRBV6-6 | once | TGTGCCAGCAGTTCCGGCGTAGCGGGTGGGACCCAGTACTTC | CASSSGVAGGTQYF
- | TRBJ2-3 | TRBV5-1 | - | TGCGCCAGCAGCTTGGAAGTCGGCGGTGGCACAGATACGCAGTATTTT | CASSLEVGGGTDTQYF
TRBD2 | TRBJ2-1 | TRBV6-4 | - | TGTGCCACCCTGACTAGCGGGAGACTCGATGAGCAGTTCTTC | CATLTSGRLDEQFF
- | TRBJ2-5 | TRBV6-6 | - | TGTGCCAGCAGGTCACCAGCGGGCACAATAGGAGAGACCCAGTACTTC | CASRSPAGTIGETQYF
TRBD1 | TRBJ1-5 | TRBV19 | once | TGTGCCAGTACTACCGACAGGGGAAGCAATCAGCCCCAGCATTTT | CASTTDRGSNQPQHF
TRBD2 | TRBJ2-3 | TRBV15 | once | TGTGCCACCAGCAGAGAGGCCATAGCGGGAGGGGGCTGGGGCACAGATACGCAGTATTTT | CATSREAIAGGGWGTDTQYF
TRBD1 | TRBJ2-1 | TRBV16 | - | TGTGCCAGCAGCCTGGGACAGGGGGTTTACAATGAGCAGTTCTTC | CASSLGQGVYNEQFF
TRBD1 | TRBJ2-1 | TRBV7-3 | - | TGTGCCAGCAGCCCTAGGACAGGGGGATCCTACAATGAGCAGTTCTTC | CASSPRTGGSYNEQFF
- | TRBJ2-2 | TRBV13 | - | TGTGCCAGCAGCCAACTAGCCACCGGGGAGCTGTTTTTT | CASSQLATGELFF